The table lists the clone carrying this T cell receptor (beta chain) with a count of one. Its matching antigen is unknown. The V gene's germline CDR1 is SNHLY and CDR2 FYNNEI. The CDR3 loop spans 14 amino acids. V was pared by 4 bases and J by 1 base, with 11 bases between. These data are taken from a study of shared clonotypes between healthy human individuals. Replicate sorted-subset PCRs were loaded with around 210 ng DNA, tens of thousands of T cell genomes. Clones were sequenced by immunoSEQ multiplex PCR, and TCRdb holds only the in-frame ones, with some missing. The sample lists roughly 1,600,000 clones, approximately 98.5% occurring once. Points from the study as a whole: Memory subsets generally showed lower estimated richness than naive subsets.

Sample: naive CD4+ T cells sorted from blood. The subset here: CD45RA+ positively selected. The TCR was taken from a man aged 30-40 years in good health. V is TRBV2 and J is TRBJ2-7; D is perhaps TRBD1 or TRBD2 (6 bases each). CDR3 loop: CASSVEGDSYEQYF. The CDR3, as DNA: TGTGCCAGCAGTGTGGAGGGGGATTCCTACGAGCAGTACTTC. The whole variable domain, remainder taken from reference TRBV2 and TRBJ2-7, is EPEVTQTPSHQVTQMGQEVILRCVPISNHLYFYWYRQILGQKVEFLVSFYNNEISEKSEIFDDQFSVERPDGSNFTLKIRSTKLEDSAMYFCASSVEGDSYEQYFGPGTRLTVT.